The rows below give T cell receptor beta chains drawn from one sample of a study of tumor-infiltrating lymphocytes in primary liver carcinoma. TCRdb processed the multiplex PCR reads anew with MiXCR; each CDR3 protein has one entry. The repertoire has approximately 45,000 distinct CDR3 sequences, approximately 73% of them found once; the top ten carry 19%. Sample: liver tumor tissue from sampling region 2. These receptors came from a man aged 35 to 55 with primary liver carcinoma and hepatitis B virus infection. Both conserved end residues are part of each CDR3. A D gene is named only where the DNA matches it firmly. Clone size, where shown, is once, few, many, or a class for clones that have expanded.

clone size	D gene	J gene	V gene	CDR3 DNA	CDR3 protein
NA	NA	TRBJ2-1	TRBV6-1	TGTACCATCGGGGTCGAAGGAGTGTCCTACAGTGAGCAGTTCTTC	CTIGVEGVSYSEQFF
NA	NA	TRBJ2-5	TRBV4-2	TGTGCCAGCAGCCAAGGGAGAGTAGGGGAGACCCAGTACTTC	CASSQGRVGETQYF
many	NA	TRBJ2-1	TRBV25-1	TGTGCCAGCAGTGATCGTTGGGAGCAGTTCTTC	CASSDRWEQFF
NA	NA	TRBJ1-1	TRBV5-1	TGCGCCAGCAGCCCCGGGTTGGAAGACATTGAAGCTTTCTTT	CASSPGLEDIEAFF
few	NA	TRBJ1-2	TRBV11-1	TGTGCCAGCATCTTCAAGGGATTTGGATATGGCTACACCTTT	CASIFKGFGYGYTF
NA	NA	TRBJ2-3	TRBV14	TGTGCCAGCAACCAAGGCGGCGAAGATACGCAGTATTTT	CASNQGGEDTQYF
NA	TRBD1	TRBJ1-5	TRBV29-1	TGCGGCGCCGGACAGGGCAATCAGTCCCAGCATTTT	CGAGQGNQSQHF
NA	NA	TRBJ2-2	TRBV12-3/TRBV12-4	TGTGCCAGCAGTTTAGCTCCAGCGGGTGTTGCCGGGGAGCTGTTTTTT	CASSLAPAGVAGELFF
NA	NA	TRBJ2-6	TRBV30	TGTGCCTGGAGTGTGGGGGTAGGGTCTGGGGCCAACGTCCTGACTTTC	CAWSVGVGSGANVLTF
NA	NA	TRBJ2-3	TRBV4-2	TGTGCCGGCAGCCCTAAGGCGGGATTCGCAGACACGCAGTATTTT	CAGSPKAGFADTQYF
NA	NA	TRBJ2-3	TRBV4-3	TGCGTCAGCAGTCAAGGTTTGGAGGGTGGAGATACGCAGTATTTT	CVSSQGLEGGDTQYF
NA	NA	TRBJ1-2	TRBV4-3	TGCGCCAGCAGCCAAGAACAGGACTCAGACTATGGCTGCACCTTC	CASSQEQDSDYGCTF
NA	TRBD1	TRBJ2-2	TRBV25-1	TGTGGCAGCAGGGGGCGGGCCGGGGAGCTGTTTTTT	CGSRGRAGELFF
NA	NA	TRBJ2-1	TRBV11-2	TGTGCCAGCAGCTCCCCCCGGGCTAGCGCCTACAATGAGCAGTTCTTC	CASSSPRASAYNEQFF
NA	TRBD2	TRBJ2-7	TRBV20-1	TGCAGTGCGCCCAAGCTAGCGGGGTACGAACAGTACTTC	CSAPKLAGYEQYF
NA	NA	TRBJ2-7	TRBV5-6	TGTGCCAGCAGCTCCTTGATGGTCTATGAGCTGTACTTC	CASSSLMVYELYF
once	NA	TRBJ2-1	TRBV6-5	TGTGCCAGTAGTGAAGGGGGGAGGAATGAGCAGTTCTTC	CASSEGGRNEQFF
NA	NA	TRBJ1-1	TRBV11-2	TGTGCCAACAGCTTTTGTCAGGGCGAAGCTTTCTTT	CANSFCQGEAFF
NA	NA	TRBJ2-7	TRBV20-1	TGCAATGCTAGACCGGGATCGAGGTCCTACGAGCAGTACTTC	CNARPGSRSYEQYF
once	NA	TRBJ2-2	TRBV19	TGTGCCAGTAGCATGTTTGGGGAGCTGTTTTTT	CASSMFGELFF
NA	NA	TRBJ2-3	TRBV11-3	TGTACCAGGAGCCCCGGTGGTGGTCCCACAGATACGCAGTATTTT	CTRSPGGGPTDTQYF
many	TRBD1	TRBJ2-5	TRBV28	TGTGTCAGCAGCCCCAGCAGGGGGCATCGAGAGACCCAGTACTTC	CVSSPSRGHRETQYF
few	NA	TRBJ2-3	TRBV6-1	TGTGCCAGCACTGAAAGTGGGAGCAGTAGCGGTACGCAGTATTTT	CASTESGSSSGTQYF
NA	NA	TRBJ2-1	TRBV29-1	TGCAGCGTGCGGTCCGGCCTTAGTGGGCAGTTCTTC	CSVRSGLSGQFF
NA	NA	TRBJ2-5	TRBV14	TGTGCCAGCGGCCAAGCAAGGTCAGGGACACAGTACTTC	CASGQARSGTQYF
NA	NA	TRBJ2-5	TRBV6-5	TGTGATAGCAGTTACTCGGGTCAAGAGACCCAGTACTTC	CDSSYSGQETQYF
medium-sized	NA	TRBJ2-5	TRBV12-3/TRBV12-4	TGTGCCAGCAGTACCGAGACAGGCGGAGAGACCCAGTACTTC	CASSTETGGETQYF
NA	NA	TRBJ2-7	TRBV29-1	TGCGGCGGGACAAGGGGCTACGAGCAGTACTTC	CGGTRGYEQYF
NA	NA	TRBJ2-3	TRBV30	TGTGCCGTTGAGGTTGGGGCGGCCAAAAACATTCAGTATTTT	CAVEVGAAKNIQYF